This TCR beta chain was found in a study of memory CD4+ T cells and cytomegalovirus serostatus. Notes on this clone: Its antigen is unknown.

This CDR3 is built from 15 residues. Germline loops: CDR1 SGDLS, CDR2 YYNGEE. V was pared by 3 bases and J by 5 bases, with 15 bases between. Study findings and constraints: Suggested: most of the CMV-linked TCR signature lies in CD4+ memory cells. Each of approximately 61 CMV-associated TCRbeta sequences occurred in one to five individuals.

The sort gate was single viable CD3+CD4+CD8-CD45RO+ cells for memory CD4+ T cells. As handled by the study authors: After removing out-of-frame reads, approximately 2 million distinct TCRbeta sequences remained. The method was immunoSEQ multiplex PCR; TCRdb's version includes in-frame clones alone and lacks a portion of them. That table supplies the V and J calls and clone size; D and trimming were determined from the DNA. This table has 85,000 to 100,000 clones, 80% appearing once. Input material: memory CD4+ T cells from blood. The rearrangement links TRBV9 to TRBJ2-4; TRBD1 might be the D (6 bases). The TCR comes from an adult in good health and CMV-seropositive. CDR3: CASSGRAGAQNIQYF. The DNA for the CDR3 is TGTGCCAGCAGCGGTAGGGCAGGGGCCCAAAACATTCAGTACTTC.